These 29 T cell receptor beta chains were all obtained from the same sample, sequenced in a study of tumor-infiltrating lymphocytes in primary liver carcinoma. Scientists recovered RNA and DNA together from around 20-30 mg of unsorted bulk tissue. The investigators made TCR beta cDNA from approximately 500 ng total RNA, using a constant-region primer. Generation of the TCR beta libraries relied on three nested multiplex PCR rounds using slightly modified ARM-PCR. The two initial PCR rounds, about 9 cycles each, used TRBV1-TRBV30 forward and C-beta reverse primers. TCRdb recomputed calls from the multiplex PCR reads with MiXCR, one row per CDR3 protein. The data contain 100,000 or so distinct CDR3 sequences, roughly 69% of them seen just once; the ten biggest clones take up over 9.5%. Sequencing input: liver tumor tissue from sampling region 5. Sample subset: tumor region T5, tumor centre. These receptors came from a woman aged 55-70 years with primary liver carcinoma and hepatitis B virus infection.

As concerns this clonotype: Without the conserved terminal phenylalanine or tryptophan, this CDR3 likely stems from a read error. The CDR3 nucleotides read TGTGCCAGAAGCTTGGCTACCGAAGAAATTCTTACAGATACACAGTATATT. Encoded protein: CARSLATEEILTDTQYI. The J gene is TRBJ2-3, the V gene TRBV5-3, with D hard to call. TRBV5-3 is marked as an open reading frame, function uncertain. This CDR3 is built from 17 residues.

This clonotype was seen only a few times. This clone may be a read error of a much larger clone one base away. This sequence joins TRBV7-8 and TRBJ2-3, with 11 bases lining up with TRBD2. The germline CDR1 and CDR2 sequences are SGHVS and FQNEAQ. There are 16 residues in the CDR3. The DNA of the CDR3 is TGTGCCAGCAGCTGGGCCACGGGACTAGCGGAAGATATGCAGTATTTT. Translated: CASSWATGLAEDMQYF.

This clonotype showed up just a few times. The junction departs from germline at one end; a sequencing error may be responsible. V and J are TRBV6-1 and TRBJ2-6; the match to TRBD1 covers 7 bases. Germline lookup yields CDR1 MNHNS and CDR2 SASEGT. The length of the CDR3 is 15 residues. CDR3 nucleotide sequence: TGTGCCACCAGTGAAGGGGGCTCTGGGGCCGACGTCCTGACTTTC. Protein sequence: CATSEGGSGADVLTF.

This clonotype appeared many times. The rearrangement links TRBV29-1 to TRBJ2-1; unclear D gene. V lost 6 bases and J 5 bases, leaving 11 bases between the germline ends. This CDR3 contains 12 residues. Germline values: CDR1 SQVTM, CDR2 ANQGSEA. The CDR3 bases are TGCAGCGTATCCGGGCCAAACAATGAGCAGTTCTTC. The encoded protein is CSVSGPNNEQFF.

Worth noting for this clonotype: The germline gene is not matched at one end of the junction; a read error may be the cause. The chain is built from TRBV6-2 or TRBV6-3 and TRBJ2-7; the D is unclear. CDR3 size: 13 residues. Germline values: CDR1 MNHEY, CDR2 SVGEGT. Here the CDR3 reads CASTMPPSYEQHF. As DNA, the CDR3 is TGTGCCAGCACGATGCCGCCGAGCTACGAGCAGCACTTT.

Turning to this clonotype: Sequence at one end of the junction differs from germline and may be a read error. V usage is TRBV5-3 and J usage is TRBJ2-3; no firm D call. TRBV5-3 qualifies as an ORF whose function is uncertain. This CDR3 has 17 residues. The CDR3 DNA reads TGTCCCAGAAGCTTGGCTACCGAAGAAATTCTTACAGATATGCAGTATTTT. This encodes CPRSLATEEILTDMQYF.

With respect to this clonotype: A much larger clone lies one base from this, so it may be a read error. The rearrangement joins TRBV19 to TRBJ2-2; no clear D. CDR3 length equals 17 residues. Trimming pared 2 bases from V and 6 bases from J, leaving 19 bases between. Germline CDR1 reads LNHDA; CDR2 reads SQIVND (reference sequence). Written as DNA, the CDR3 is TGTGCCAGTAGTATACCCTCACGGGTGGGATACCCCGGGGAGCTGTTTTTT. Its protein is CASSIPSRVGYPGELFF.

This clonotype occurred many times. The V gene is TRBV14, the J gene TRBJ2-7; 7 nucleotides align to TRBD1. The length of the CDR3 is 14 residues. The germline CDR1 and CDR2 sequences are SGHDN and FVKESK. The V and J ends lost 3 bases and 3 bases, in that order; junction bases with no gene match: 5. The CDR3 spells CASSQWTGGYEQYF. CDR3 in DNA: TGTGCCAGCAGCCAGTGGACAGGTGGCTACGAGCAGTACTTC. Variable domain in full (rest from reference TRBV14 and TRBJ2-7): EAGVTQFPSHSVIEKGQTVTLRCDPISGHDNLYWYRRVMGKEIKFLLHFVKESKQDESGMPNNRFLAERTGGTYSTLKVQPAELEDSGVYFCASSQWTGGYEQYFGPGTRLTVT.

This clonotype was counted once. At one end, the junction sequence differs from germline, possibly due to a read error. The rearrangement uses TRBV5-1 and TRBJ2-5, with a weak D call TRBD2 (6 bases). There are 15 residues in the CDR3. Germline CDR1 SGHRS, CDR2 YFSETQ. The CDR3 bases are TGCACCAGCAGCTTACCCGGGACTCGGCACGAGACCCAGTACTTC. The encoded protein is CTSSLPGTRHETQYF.

This clonotype was seen many times. J is TRBJ2-1 and V is TRBV28; no clear D gene. Trimming removed 3 bases from V and 0 bases from J, with 9 bases in between. CDR1 MDHEN and CDR2 SYDVKM come from the germline V gene. The CDR3 runs 15 residues. DNA for the CDR3: TGTGCCAGCAGTTTTCGGGCCAGCTCCTACAATGAGCAGTTCTTC. Protein product: CASSFRASSYNEQFF.

This clonotype occurred a few times. V usage is TRBV28 and J usage is TRBJ2-2, with 8 bases aligning to TRBD1. Per germline, CDR1 MDHEN and CDR2 SYDVKM. This CDR3 region has 15 residues. V lost 5 bases to trimming and J lost 4 bases; unmatched junction nucleotides: 6. CDR3 region: CASSLTGQGTGELFF. CDR3 DNA: TGTGCCAGCAGTCTAACAGGACAGGGCACCGGGGAGCTGTTTTTT.

Concerning this clonotype: This likely comes from a read error, as the CDR3 has no conserved phenylalanine or tryptophan at its end. J is TRBJ2-1 and V is TRBV29-1; D gene uncertain. Germline V gene lookup returns CDR1 SQVTM and CDR2 ANQGSEA. The CDR3 runs to 14 residues. V shed 2 bases and J shed 10 bases, with 18 bases lying between them. CDR3 DNA: TGCAGCGTTGAAATTTACCTAGGCACCAGGGAGCAGTTCTTA. The encoded protein is CSVEIYLGTREQFL.

The chain has TRBV4-2 and TRBJ1-5; tentatively, D is TRBD1 (5 bases). The CDR3 length is 15 residues. V was trimmed by 4 bases and J by 11 bases, leaving 21 bases between them. The germline gives CDR1 LGHNA, CDR2 YNFKEQ. Here the CDR3 DNA reads TGTGCCAGCAGCCGCCAATGGGACGTCAATCAATCCCAGCATTTT. Its translation is CASSRQWDVNQSQHF.

As for this clonotype: Compared with germline, one end of the junction differs, possibly owing to a read error. The chain links TRBV4-2 to TRBJ2-2; D may be TRBD1 (6 bases). CDR1 is LGHNA, CDR2 YNFKEQ, per germline. The CDR3 loop spans 16 amino acids. The CDR3 sequence: CASNHAVGARTGELFF. The CDR3 coding sequence is TGTGCTAGCAACCATGCTGTGGGGGCGAGAACCGGGGAGCTGTTTTTT.

Regarding this clonotype: At one end, the junction sequence differs from germline, possibly due to a read error. The J gene is TRBJ2-1, the V gene TRBV7-8; a weak D match, TRBD2 (6 bases). The germline CDR1 and CDR2 sequences are SGHVS and FQNEAQ. This CDR3 spans 16 amino acids. CDR3 bases: TGTGTCAGCGGCTTAGTCTCACGGGGGAAATACAATGAGCAGTTCTTC. Protein sequence: CVSGLVSRGKYNEQFF.

In its sample, this clonotype was seen many times. The rearrangement uses TRBV28 and TRBJ1-2; 10 nucleotides align to TRBD1. The CDR3 contains 16 residues. V trimming: 3 bases; J trimming: 6 bases; junction bases outside the gene matches: 10. Per germline, CDR1 MDHEN and CDR2 SYDVKM. DNA of the CDR3: TGTGCCAGCAGTTTCGGGACAGGGGCGGGGGTTGATGGCTACACCTTC. Encoded protein: CASSFGTGAGVDGYTF.

Comments on this clonotype: A read error is possible here, since a much larger clone lies one base away. This chain connects TRBV28 to TRBJ2-4; D perhaps matches TRBD1 (5 bases). Trimming cost V 3 bases and J 4 bases, with 10 bases left between them. The CDR3 consists of 14 residues. CDR1 and CDR2 (germline): MDHEN, SYDVKM. CDR3 sequence: CASSFLRQKNIQYF. As DNA, the CDR3 is TGTGCCAGCAGTTTCTTAAGACAGAAAAACATTCAGTACTTC.

Turning to this clonotype: A clone one base away is much larger, so this may be a read error. This chain uses TRBV10-3 with TRBJ2-3, with 8 nucleotides matching TRBD1. V shed 10 bases, J shed 5 bases, and the junction held 11 bases outside the gene matches. CDR3 length: 14 amino acids. The germline V gene encodes CDR1 ENHRY and CDR2 SYGVKD. CDR3 DNA sequence: TGTGCCACCAGACAGGGGATGGGCATAGATACGCAGTATTTT. Translation: CATRQGMGIDTQYF.

This clonotype was seen a handful of times. This may arise from a read error, as a much more abundant clone is one base away. Lacking the conserved final phenylalanine or tryptophan, this CDR3 likely reflects a read error. The chain joins TRBV7-9 to TRBJ1-1; maybe TRBD1 (6 bases). V lost 4 bases, J lost 0 bases, and 15 bases lay in between. This CDR3 has 16 amino acids. Germline lookup yields CDR1 SEHNR and CDR2 FQNEAQ (reference sequence). DNA of the CDR3: TGTGCCAGCAGCTGGGGGGGCGGCGGACTGAACACTGAAGCTTTCATT. Translation: CASSWGGGGLNTEAFI.

A word on this clonotype: A junction end diverges from the germline sequence, so it may reflect a read error. The chain has TRBV29-1 and TRBJ2-1; D possibly corresponds to TRBD1 (6 bases). Germline-derived CDR1 and CDR2 are SQVTM and ANQGSEA. The CDR3 is made up of 14 amino acids. This CDR3 is CSVEPTGSGNEQLF. DNA of the CDR3: TGCAGCGTTGAACCGACAGGATCCGGCAATGAACAGCTCTTC.

The chain is built from TRBV2 and TRBJ2-2; D could derive from TRBD1 or TRBD2 (6 bases each). Germline V gene data show CDR1 as SNHLY and CDR2 as FYNNEI. CDR3 length equals 14 residues. V gave up 7 bases and J gave up 3 bases, with 12 bases separating them. The CDR3 loop reads CASKDGGDTGELFF. The CDR3 DNA follows: TGTGCCAGCAAAGACGGGGGCGACACCGGGGAGCTGTTTTTT.

This clonotype was recorded many times. The J gene is TRBJ2-5, the V gene TRBV28; D is tentatively TRBD1 or TRBD2 (5 bases each). V shed 5 bases and J shed 3 bases, with 19 bases lying between them. The CDR3 sequence is 16 residues long. Germline CDR1 MDHEN, CDR2 SYDVKM. The CDR3 is CASSPYPRDGKETQYF. The CDR3 DNA sequence: TGTGCCAGCAGTCCCTACCCCCGGGACGGTAAAGAGACCCAGTACTTC.

For this clonotype: A clone one base away is much larger, so this may be a read error. The chain has TRBV7-9 and TRBJ2-1; either TRBD1 or TRBD2 may supply D (6 bases each). Trimming shortened V by 1 base and J by 6 bases, and 13 bases separated the two germline ends. The CDR3 totals 15 residues. Germline loops: CDR1 SEHNR, CDR2 FQNEAQ (reference sequence). The chain's CDR3 is CASSLGLGGFNEQFF. The CDR3, as DNA: TGTGCCAGCAGCTTAGGCTTGGGGGGCTTCAATGAGCAGTTCTTC.

In regard to this clonotype: One end of the junction fails to match germline, which may point to a read error. The chain carries TRBV5-1 and TRBJ2-3; 12 bases map to TRBD2. Germline V CDR1 and CDR2: SGHRS, YFSETQ. The CDR3 spans 16 residues. The CDR3 protein is CASSPGLAGPTETLYF. The CDR3 region has the DNA TGCGCCAGCAGCCCCGGACTAGCGGGGCCCACAGAAACGCTGTATTTT.

As for this clonotype: A single base separates this from a much larger clone, so it may be a read error. The V gene is TRBV12-3 or TRBV12-4, the J gene TRBJ2-1, with 11 nucleotides matching TRBD2. CDR3 size: 18 residues. V dropped 1 base and J dropped 8; count of bases not matched to a gene: 13. CDR3 protein: CASSLEGNSGRADDEQFF. The CDR3 DNA reads as TGTGCCAGCAGTTTAGAGGGAAATAGCGGGAGGGCCGACGATGAGCAGTTCTTC.

Points on this clonotype: As the CDR3 is not closed by the conserved phenylalanine or tryptophan, this likely results from a read error. The genes are TRBV12-3 or TRBV12-4 and TRBJ1-2, with 7 bases matching TRBD1. The V segment lost 7 bases and the J segment 3 bases; nucleotides outside the gene matches: 5. The CDR3 spans 13 residues. This CDR3 is CASTTDRDYGYTP. For the CDR3, the DNA is TGTGCCAGCACTACTGACAGGGACTATGGCTACACCCCC.

The chain links TRBV20-1 to TRBJ2-7; D is perhaps TRBD1 or TRBD2 (5 bases each). V was shortened by 8 bases and J by 0 bases, with 14 bases between the two germline ends. The CDR3 spans 13 residues. Per the germline V gene, CDR1 is DFQATT and CDR2 is SNEGSKA (reference sequence). The CDR3 nucleotides are TGCAGTCCATCGGGACGCTACTCCTACGAGCAGTACTTC. This sequence encodes CSPSGRYSYEQYF.

Details on this clonotype: The junction differs from germline at one of its ends, possibly a read error. V usage is TRBV4-1 and J usage is TRBJ2-2, with D possibly called TRBD1 or TRBD2 (5 bases each). The CDR3 loop spans 15 amino acids. The V gene's germline CDR1 is MGHRA and CDR2 YSYEKL. The CDR3 loop reads CASSHGHRNIGELFF. CDR3 DNA sequence: TGCGCCAGCAGCCATGGGCACAGGAACATCGGGGAGCTATTTTTT.

This chain uses TRBV11-2 with TRBJ2-7; D tentatively reads TRBD1 or TRBD2 (6 bases each). Germline-derived CDR1 and CDR2 are SGHAT and FQNNGV. This CDR3 has 15 residues. The V end lost 6 bases, the J end lost 6 bases, and 21 bases lay between the germline ends. CDR3 amino acids: CASSSGTGGSLEQYF. The CDR3 DNA reads as TGTGCCAGCAGTTCAGGGACTGGGGGCTCCCTCGAGCAGTACTTC.